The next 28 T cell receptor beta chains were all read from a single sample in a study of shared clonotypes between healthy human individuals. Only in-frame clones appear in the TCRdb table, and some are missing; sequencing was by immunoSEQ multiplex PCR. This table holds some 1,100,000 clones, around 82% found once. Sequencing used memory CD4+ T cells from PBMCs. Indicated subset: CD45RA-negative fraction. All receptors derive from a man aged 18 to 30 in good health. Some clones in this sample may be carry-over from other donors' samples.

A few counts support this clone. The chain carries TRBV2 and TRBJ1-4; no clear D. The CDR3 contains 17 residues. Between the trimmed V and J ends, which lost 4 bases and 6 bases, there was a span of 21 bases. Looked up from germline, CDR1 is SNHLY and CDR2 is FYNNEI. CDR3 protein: CASSGGAVWVLDEKLFF. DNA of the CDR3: TGTGCCAGCAGTGGGGGAGCGGTATGGGTTTTGGATGAAAAACTGTTTTTT.

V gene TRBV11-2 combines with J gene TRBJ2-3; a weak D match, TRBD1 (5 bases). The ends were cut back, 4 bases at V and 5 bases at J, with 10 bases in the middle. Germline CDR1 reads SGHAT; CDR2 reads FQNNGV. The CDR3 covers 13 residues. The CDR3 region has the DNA TGTGCCAGCAGCTCAGGGTTTTTAGATACGCAGTATTTT. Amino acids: CASSSGFLDTQYF.

This chain's CDR3 is CASSSGQGHETQYF. The DNA of the CDR3 is TGCGCCAGCAGCTCTGGACAGGGTCACGAGACCCAGTACTTC. This chain joins TRBV5-1 and TRBJ2-5, with 8 bases aligning to TRBD1. The V gene's germline CDR1 is SGHRS and CDR2 YFSETQ. After removal of 3 bases from V and 5 bases from J, the junction contained 6 bases not matched to a gene. The CDR3 has 14 residues.

The CDR3 protein is CASPGGYSNQPQHF. CDR3 DNA: TGCGCCAGTCCCGGAGGATATAGCAATCAGCCCCAGCATTTT. The chain couples TRBV10-1 to TRBJ1-5; D gene unclear. V gave up 9 bases and J gave up 0 bases, with 12 bases separating them. The CDR3 spans 14 residues. Germline loops: CDR1 WNHNN, CDR2 SYGVQD (reference sequence).

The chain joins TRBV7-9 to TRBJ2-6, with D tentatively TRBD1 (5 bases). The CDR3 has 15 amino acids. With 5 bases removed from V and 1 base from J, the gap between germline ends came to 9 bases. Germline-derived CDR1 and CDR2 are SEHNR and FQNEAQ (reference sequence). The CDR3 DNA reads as TGTGCCAGCAGCGTACAGGTTTCTGGGGCCAACGTCCTGACTTTC. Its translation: CASSVQVSGANVLTF.

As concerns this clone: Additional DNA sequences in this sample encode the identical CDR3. In nucleotides, the CDR3 is TGCGCCAGCAGCTTGTCAGGGACGAACACCGGGGAGCTGTTTTTT. Translated, it gives CASSLSGTNTGELFF. The genes are TRBV5-1 and TRBJ2-2, with D perhaps TRBD1 (5 bases). V lost 1 base and J 0 bases, leaving 7 bases between the germline ends. Germline V CDR1 and CDR2: SGHRS, YFSETQ. CDR3 length: 15 residues.

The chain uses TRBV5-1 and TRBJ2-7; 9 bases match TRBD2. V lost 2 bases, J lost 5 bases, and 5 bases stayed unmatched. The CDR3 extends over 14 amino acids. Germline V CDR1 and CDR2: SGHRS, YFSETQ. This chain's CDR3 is CASSFSGSLDEQYF. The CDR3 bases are TGCGCCAGCAGCTTTAGCGGGAGTTTAGACGAGCAGTACTTC.

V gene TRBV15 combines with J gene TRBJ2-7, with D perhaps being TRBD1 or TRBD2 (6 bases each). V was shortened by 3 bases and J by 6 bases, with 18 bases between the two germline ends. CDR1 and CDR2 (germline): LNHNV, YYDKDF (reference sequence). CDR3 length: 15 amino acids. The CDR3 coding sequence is TGTGCCACCAGCAGGGAGGGCAGGGGCTATCGCGAGCAGTACTTC. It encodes CATSREGRGYREQYF.

This CDR3 is CASSHGQGPSEQFF. In DNA, the CDR3 is TGTGCCAGCAGCCACGGACAGGGGCCCAGTGAGCAGTTCTTC. The chain recombines TRBV7-8 with TRBJ2-1; 9 positions match TRBD1. CDR3 length: 14 amino acids. V lost 5 bases and J lost 9; bases outside the gene matches: 8. Germline assignment: CDR1 SGHVS and CDR2 FQNEAQ.

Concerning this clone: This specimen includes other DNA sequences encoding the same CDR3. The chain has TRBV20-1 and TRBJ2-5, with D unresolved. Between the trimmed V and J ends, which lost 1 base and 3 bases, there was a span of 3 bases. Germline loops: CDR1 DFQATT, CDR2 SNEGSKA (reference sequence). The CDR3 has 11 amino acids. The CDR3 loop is CSARAEETQYF. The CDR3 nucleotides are TGCAGTGCTAGAGCAGAAGAGACCCAGTACTTC.

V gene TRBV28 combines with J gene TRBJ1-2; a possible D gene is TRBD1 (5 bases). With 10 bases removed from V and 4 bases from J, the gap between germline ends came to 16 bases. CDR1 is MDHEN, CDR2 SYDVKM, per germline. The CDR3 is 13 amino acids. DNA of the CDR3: TGTGCCACCGCAAGACAGTTCTTCTATGGCTACACCTTC. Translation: CATARQFFYGYTF.

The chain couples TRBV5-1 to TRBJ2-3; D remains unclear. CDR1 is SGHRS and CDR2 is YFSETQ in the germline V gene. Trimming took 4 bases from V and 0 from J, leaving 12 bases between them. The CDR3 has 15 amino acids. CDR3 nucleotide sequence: TGCGCCAGCAGCACGACCCCCCTAAGCACAGATACGCAGTATTTT. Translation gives CASSTTPLSTDTQYF.

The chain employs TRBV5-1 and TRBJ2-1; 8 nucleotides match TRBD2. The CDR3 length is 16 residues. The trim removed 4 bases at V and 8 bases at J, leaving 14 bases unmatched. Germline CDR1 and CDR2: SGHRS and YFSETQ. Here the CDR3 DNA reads TGCGCCAGCAGCATGCGCCCACGGGAGGGCCCCCATGAGCAGTTCTTC. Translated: CASSMRPREGPHEQFF.

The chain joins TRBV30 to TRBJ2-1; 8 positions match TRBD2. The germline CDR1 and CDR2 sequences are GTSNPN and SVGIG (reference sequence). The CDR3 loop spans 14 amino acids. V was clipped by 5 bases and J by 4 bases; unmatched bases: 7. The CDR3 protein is CAWARVAGYNEQFF. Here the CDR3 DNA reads TGTGCCTGGGCCCGGGTAGCGGGATACAATGAGCAGTTCTTC.

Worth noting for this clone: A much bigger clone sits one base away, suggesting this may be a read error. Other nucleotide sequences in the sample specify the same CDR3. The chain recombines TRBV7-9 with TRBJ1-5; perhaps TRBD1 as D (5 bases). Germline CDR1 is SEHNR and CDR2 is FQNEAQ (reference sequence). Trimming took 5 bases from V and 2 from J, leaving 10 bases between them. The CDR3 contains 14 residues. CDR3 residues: CASSRGGGNQPQHF. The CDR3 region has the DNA TGTGCCAGCAGCCGCGGGGGGGGCAATCAGCCCCAGCATTTT.

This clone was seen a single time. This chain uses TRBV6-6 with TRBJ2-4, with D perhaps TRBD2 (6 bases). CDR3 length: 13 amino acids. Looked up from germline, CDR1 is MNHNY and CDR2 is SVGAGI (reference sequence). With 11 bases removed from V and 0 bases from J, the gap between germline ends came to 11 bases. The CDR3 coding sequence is TGTGCCGGACTACCGGTAGCCAAAAACATTCAGTACTTC. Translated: CAGLPVAKNIQYF.

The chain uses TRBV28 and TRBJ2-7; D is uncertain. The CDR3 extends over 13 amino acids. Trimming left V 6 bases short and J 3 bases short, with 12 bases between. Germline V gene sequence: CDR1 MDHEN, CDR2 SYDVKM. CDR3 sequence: CASSNLRLYEQYF. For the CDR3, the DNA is TGTGCCAGCAGCAATCTCCGCCTCTACGAGCAGTACTTC. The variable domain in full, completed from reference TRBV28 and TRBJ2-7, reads DVKVTQSSRYLVKRTGEKVFLECVQDMDHENMFWYRQDPGLGLRLIYFSYDVKMKEKGDIPEGYSVSREKKERFSLILESASTNQTSMYLCASSNLRLYEQYFGPGTRLTVT.

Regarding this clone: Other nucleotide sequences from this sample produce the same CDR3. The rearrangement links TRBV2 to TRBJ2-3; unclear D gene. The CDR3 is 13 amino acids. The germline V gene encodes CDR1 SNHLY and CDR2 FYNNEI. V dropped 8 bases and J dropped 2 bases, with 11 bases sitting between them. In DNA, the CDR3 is TGTGCCAGCGCGCAGCTCCACACAGATACGCAGTATTTT. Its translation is CASAQLHTDTQYF.

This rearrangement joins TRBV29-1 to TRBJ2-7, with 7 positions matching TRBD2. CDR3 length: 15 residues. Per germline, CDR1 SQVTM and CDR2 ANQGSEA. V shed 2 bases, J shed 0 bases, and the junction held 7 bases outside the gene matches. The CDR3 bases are TGCAGCGTTGAAAGGTCAAGCGGGATCTCCTACGAGCAGTACTTC. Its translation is CSVERSSGISYEQYF.

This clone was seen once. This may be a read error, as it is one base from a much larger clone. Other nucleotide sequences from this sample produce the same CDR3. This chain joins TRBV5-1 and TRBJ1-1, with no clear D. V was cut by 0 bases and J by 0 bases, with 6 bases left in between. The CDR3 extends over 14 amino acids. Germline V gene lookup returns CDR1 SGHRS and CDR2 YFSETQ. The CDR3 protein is CASSLERMNTEAFF. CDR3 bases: TGCGCCAGCAGCTTGGAGAGGATGAACACTGAAGCTTTCTTT.

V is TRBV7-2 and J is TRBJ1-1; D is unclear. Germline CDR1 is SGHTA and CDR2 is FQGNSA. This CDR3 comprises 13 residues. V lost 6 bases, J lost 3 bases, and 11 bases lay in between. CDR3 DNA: TGTGCCAGCAGGTCAAACGGGGACACTGAAGCTTTCTTT. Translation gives CASRSNGDTEAFF.

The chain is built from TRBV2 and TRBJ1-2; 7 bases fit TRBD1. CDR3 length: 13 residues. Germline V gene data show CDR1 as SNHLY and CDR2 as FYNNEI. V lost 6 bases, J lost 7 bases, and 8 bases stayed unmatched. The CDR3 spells CASSLDREGGYTF. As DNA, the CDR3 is TGTGCCAGCAGCCTCGACAGGGAGGGTGGCTACACCTTC.

The CDR3 DNA sequence: TGCGCCAGCAGCATACTAGCGGCTAGCACAGATACGCAGTATTTT. Translation: CASSILAASTDTQYF. The genes are TRBV5-1 and TRBJ2-3, with TRBD2 identical over 8 bases. The V segment lost 4 bases and the J segment 0 bases; nucleotides outside the gene matches: 4. Germline values: CDR1 SGHRS, CDR2 YFSETQ. This CDR3 contains 15 residues.

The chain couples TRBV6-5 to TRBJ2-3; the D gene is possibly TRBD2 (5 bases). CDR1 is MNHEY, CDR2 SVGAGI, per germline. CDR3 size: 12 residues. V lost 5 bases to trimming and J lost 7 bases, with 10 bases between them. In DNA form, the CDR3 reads TGTGCCAGCAGTGGACTGACAAATACGCAGTATTTT. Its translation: CASSGLTNTQYF.

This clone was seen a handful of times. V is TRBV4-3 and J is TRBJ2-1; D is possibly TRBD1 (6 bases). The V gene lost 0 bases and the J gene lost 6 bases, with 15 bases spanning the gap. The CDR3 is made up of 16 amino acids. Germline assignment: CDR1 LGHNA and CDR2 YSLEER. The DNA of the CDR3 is TGCGCCAGCAGCCAAGAGCCAGGGGCTGAGTTCAATGAGCAGTTCTTC. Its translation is CASSQEPGAEFNEQFF.

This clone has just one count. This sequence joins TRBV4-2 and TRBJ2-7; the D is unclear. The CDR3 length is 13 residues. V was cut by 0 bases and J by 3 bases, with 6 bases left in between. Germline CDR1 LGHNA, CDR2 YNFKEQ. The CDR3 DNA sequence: TGTGCCAGCAGCCAAGACCGGAACTACGAGCAGTACTTC. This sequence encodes CASSQDRNYEQYF.

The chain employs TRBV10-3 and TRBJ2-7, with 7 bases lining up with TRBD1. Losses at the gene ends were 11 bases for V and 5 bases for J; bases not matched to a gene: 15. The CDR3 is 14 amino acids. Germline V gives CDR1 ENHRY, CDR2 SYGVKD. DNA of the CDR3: TGTGCCGTTAAACGAGGAACAGGGGTCCACGAGCAGTACTTC. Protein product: CAVKRGTGVHEQYF.

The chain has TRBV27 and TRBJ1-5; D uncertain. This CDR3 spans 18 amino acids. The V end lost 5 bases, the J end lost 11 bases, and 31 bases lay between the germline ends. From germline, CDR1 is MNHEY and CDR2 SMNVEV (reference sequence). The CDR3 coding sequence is TGTGCCAGCAGTCCTAGGACCCGAGGGCCCCTGAGAATAGAGGCCCAGCATTTT. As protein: CASSPRTRGPLRIEAQHF.